This record covers a single T cell receptor beta chain. Its specific antigen is unknown. Base quality data are lacking; no much larger clone is found one base away. The library relied on the immunoSEQ multiplex PCR assay. The multiplex PCR relied on a mix of 60 forward primers for TCR Vbeta segments and 13 reverse primers for TCR Jbeta segments. A multiplex PCR assay on genomic DNA amplified the CDR3 region of rearranged TCR beta genes. The amplified TCR beta libraries were sequenced on the Illumina HiSeq System as 87-base-pair reads. As for the authors' bioinformatics: Across the roughly 700 repertoires, a later analysis counted some 80 million unique TCR beta chains, roughly 11 million of which were shared by at least two donors. A nearest-neighbor algorithm error-corrected the raw reads and collapsed the reads into unique sequences, merging closely related sequences to remove PCR and sequencing errors. To assign V, D and J gene segments, CDR3 sequences were aligned to IMGT reference sequences. For a sequence to be retained, a match of at least six nucleotides to both a V gene segment and a J gene segment was required. A rearrangement was called productive if the CDR3 had no stop codons and remained in frame with V and J, and every other rearrangement was called non-productive. Following IMGT convention, CDR3 was defined as the stretch from the second conserved V-encoded cysteine up to the conserved J-encoded phenylalanine. Sequences without an unambiguous match to a single V gene segment were excluded from the earlier analysis of approximately 560 of the donors. In an earlier analysis of more than 500 of the donors, a V segment was called functional when productive rearrangements were above 56.7%, and segregating when the standard deviation between donors exceeded 5%. To diagnose cytomegalovirus status from the catalog of TCR beta chain sequences, a statistical classification framework was built. In a later analysis, TCR nucleotide sequences were compared against IMGT/GENE-DB human TR gene sequences so that V and J genes could be assigned. In a later analysis, CDR3 sequences and most-parsimonious VDJ recombination scenarios were assigned using the TCRdist pipeline. In a later analysis, each TCR beta chain was defined by its CDR3 amino acid sequence together with its V-gene family, and reads without a unique V-gene family were excluded. As a way to deal with suspected cross-contamination and a sequencing artifact, a later analysis dropped 450 to 600 nucleotide sequences that were highly shared and had low generation probability. In a later analysis, a clonal expansion index was calculated for each public chain from normalized within-repertoire ranks of inferred template counts. A later analysis computed generation probabilities with a VDJ recombination model fitted to out-of-frame rearrangements, and checked the results against IGoR. A later analysis scored TCR-TCR, TCR-HLA and TCR-CMV co-occurrence with hypergeometric tests, applying a repertoire-size bias correction to TCR pairs. To estimate false discovery rates, a later analysis permuted the HLA or CMV assignments 20 times. In a later analysis, co-occurring TCRs were grouped using DBSCAN, and TCRdist sequence similarity was added for clustering within HLA-allele-positive subsets. For co-occurrence clustering, repertoires with fewer than 30,000 or more than 120,000 public chains were excluded, along with roughly 5 repertoires with anomalous nucleotide sharing. TCRdb mirrors the immuneACCESS table, restricted to in-frame sequences. Some clones are absent from its copies; in checked studies, under half trace to an unresolved V gene, and the reason for the others is unknown. From that table come the V and J calls and clone size; the DNA was used to work out D and trimming. Recorded for this sample are roughly 150,000 clones; more than 75% of them occurred a single time. The top ten clonotypes cover around 1.5% of the sample.

The source of the sample is a study of cytomegalovirus exposure and HLA in healthy donors (dated by TCRdb to 2017 to 2019). For the study in its entirety: According to an earlier analysis of 550 to 750 of the donors, some 170 million T cells yielded roughly 110 million unique TCR beta sequences and around 280 Gb of sequence data. Among roughly 400 genotyped donors of the cohort, an average of around 240,000 unique TCR beta nucleotide sequences were sequenced per donor, around 18% of them non-productive. A later genetic analysis took genome-wide SNP genotypes for about 55% of the 666 donors and used that subset as a discovery cohort. HLA typing included class I and class II loci at four-digit resolution. To predict cytomegalovirus infection status, the study brought together high-throughput TCR immunosequencing, statistical association of individual TCRs with disease status, and machine learning. An earlier analysis of more than 450 of the donors used high-throughput TCR beta sequencing to judge whether each TCR beta V gene segment behaved as functional or pseudogenic. In a later analysis, previously published TCR beta repertoires from 550 to 750 donors were re-analyzed and high-resolution HLA genotyping was added so that TCR occurrence patterns could be studied. A separate validation cohort of approximately 120 different subjects was used in addition to the roughly 620-subject first cohort. Using immunosequencing, the study profiled T cell repertoires from about 610 subjects and related those repertoires to cytomegalovirus serostatus. All discovery cohort repertoires had been generated using a single sequencing platform. Rather than using new phenotypic data, the later analysis identified candidate immune exposures from TCR beta sequences and from how often those sequences occurred across donors. The study aimed to test whether signatures of past pathogen exposure could be identified by cataloging public T cell receptors. The number of donors typed differed by locus, with about 629-630 for A, B, C, DRB1 and DQB1, more than 500 for DQA1, some 570 for DPA1, and some 450 for DPB1. Alongside the repertoire data, information on donor age, sex, ethnicity and CMV serostatus was compiled. Roughly five DR-DQ haplotypes were handled as single units for association and clustering because linkage in the cohort was strong. An early release that covered approximately 600 HLA-typed donors contained approximately 300 gigabases of sequencing data and around 85 million unique TCR sequences. The genetic ancestry cluster associated with self-reported Caucasian donors included 81% of the roughly 400 genotyped donors.

The research as a whole found: A further reported finding was that TCR beta sequences accurately predicted the HLA-A and HLA-B alleles for most subjects in the first cohort. A cluster of highly shared sequence variants was judged likely to represent a technical artifact of the sequencing pipeline. A later genetic analysis associated a missense DCLRE1C variant with V-gene and J-gene trimming of TCR beta chains, and an independent cohort replicated the association. In a later analysis, HLA-associated TCR beta chains showed more clonal expansion and lower generation probabilities than non-associated chains that were equally common. The classifier was reported to diagnose cytomegalovirus status with high specificity and sensitivity in both the original and validation cohorts. The earlier analysis of approximately 560 of the donors excluded approximately 17 rarely observed V segments, including chromosome 9 orphons, because counts were too low. Correlated functional status among segregating V segments might be attributable to linkage disequilibrium, but an unknown experimental factor could not be ruled out. In a later analysis, TCR association rates were found to vary across HLA loci, with the most associated TCRs seen for DRB1 alleles and the fewest for HLA-C alleles. The 87-base-pair reads could not distinguish some IMGT-functional V segments, including TRBV6-2 and TRBV6-3, so those segments were excluded. HLA typing was unavailable for some donors at each locus, so association tests used only the typed subset. It was suggested by the authors that the approach could potentially be generalized to other disease states and immunological phenotypes. A later analysis found that most CMV-associated TCR beta chains appeared HLA-restricted, with HLA associations seemingly driven largely by CMV exposure. When HLA alleles, especially DR and DQ, strongly co-occurred, TCR associations were difficult to assign to individual alleles. According to a later analysis, parvovirus B19, influenza, CMV and Epstein-Barr virus appeared linked to several top co-occurrence clusters. Most TCR sequences were observed very rarely across donors, whereas some public TCRs were present in many individuals. In vitro tests confirmed that a few of the cytomegalovirus-associated TCR beta chains recognize cytomegalovirus antigens. In this cohort, only TCR beta chains were sequenced, and detectable features were limited by the absence of alpha or paired-chain data. In an earlier analysis of a few hundred of the donors, most TCR beta V segments were observed in productive rearrangements about 90% or about 30% of the time, broadly matching IMGT annotations. At a false discovery rate of 0.05, a later analysis linked around 17,000 TCR beta sequences to specific HLA alleles. Roughly uniform sequencing depth across donors was assumed in presence/absence analyses, although this assumption may not hold. The only immune exposure information available for the cohort was CMV serostatus. A total of 164 TCR beta chains were listed by the study as associated with cytomegalovirus. Compared with the approximately 600-donor mean, donors in an Asian-associated ancestry cluster had fewer N-insertions in productive TCRs, according to a later genetic analysis.

The cohort comprised around 690 healthy bone marrow donors. At the time of sampling, every cohort member was nominally healthy, though immune exposures that went unrecorded were likely present. The donor was CMV seropositive and belonged to the group of 250 to 300 seropositive cohort members. Every donor gave a peripheral blood sample, and the peripheral blood mononuclear cells from that sample were used for TCR beta sequencing. Genomic DNA was extracted from the blood cell samples with the Qiagen DNeasy Blood Extraction Kit. The junction shows trimming of 5 bases on V and 8 bases on J, and the gene matches do not reach 15 bases of it. CDR1 and CDR2, per the germline V gene, are MDHEN and SYDVKM. Including cysteine and phenylalanine, the CDR3 has 16 amino acids. The entry retains the CDR3 DNA only, 48 bases that are in frame from base 1.

The receptor's source is a girl between 5 and 17 years old in good health and CMV-seropositive. The chain couples TRBV28 to TRBJ1-2; TRBD1 aligns with 9 central bases. The sequenced sample was PBMCs. The DNA sequence is given as TGTGCCAGCAGTACCCAGGGGACAGGGCAAGTAAGGGGCTACACCTTC. Its translation is CASSTQGTGQVRGYTF.